These T cell receptor beta chains were read from a single sample in a study of cytomegalovirus exposure and HLA in healthy donors. Generated by immunoSEQ multiplex PCR, the TCRdb table keeps only in-frame clones and is missing some. This repertoire shows about 150,000 clones, 84% found once; its top ten account for more than 1.5%. Material for sequencing was PBMCs. The receptors stem from a man aged 18 to 29 in good health and CMV-seronegative. CDR3s include the opening cysteine and the closing phenylalanine or tryptophan. Each record gives: J gene, D gene, clone size, V gene, CDR3 protein, CDR3 DNA. D genes are given only for firm matches. Part of the rows lack a size; the others show once, few, many or a class for expanded clones.

TRBJ2-2	NA	once	TRBV6-6	CASKASENTGELFF	TGTGCCAGCAAGGCTAGCGAGAACACCGGGGAGCTGTTTTTT
TRBJ1-1	NA	NA	TRBV6-6	CASSYGRTEAFF	TGTGCCAGCAGTTACGGGCGCACGGAAGCTTTCTTT
TRBJ2-3	TRBD1	NA	TRBV6-6	CASSYLGGLYTDTQYF	TGTGCCAGCAGTTACTTAGGGGGCCTGTACACAGATACGCAGTATTTT
TRBJ2-3	TRBD1	NA	TRBV29-1	CSVEGTGGGTDTQYF	TGCAGCGTTGAAGGGACAGGGGGGGGCACAGATACGCAGTATTTT
TRBJ2-2	NA	NA	TRBV27	CASSALGDTGELFF	TGTGCCAGCAGTGCCCTGGGAGACACCGGGGAGCTGTTTTTT
TRBJ1-3	NA	NA	TRBV27	CASSLFGASGNTIYF	TGTGCCAGCAGTTTATTCGGTGCCTCTGGAAACACCATATATTTT
TRBJ2-2	NA	NA	TRBV5-5	CASSFVVNTGELFF	TGTGCCAGCAGCTTTGTCGTGAACACCGGGGAGCTGTTTTTT
TRBJ2-1	TRBD2	NA	TRBV4-1	CASSQVGLAGGGEQFF	TGCGCCAGCAGCCAAGTAGGGCTAGCGGGGGGAGGTGAGCAGTTCTTC
TRBJ1-1	TRBD1	NA	TRBV4-1	CASSRGRGELNTEAFF	TGCGCCAGCAGCAGGGGGCGCGGGGAATTGAACACTGAAGCTTTCTTT
TRBJ1-5	NA	NA	TRBV7-8	CASSPEQALYQPQHF	TGTGCCAGCAGCCCGGAACAGGCATTATATCAGCCCCAGCATTTT
TRBJ2-7	NA	NA	TRBV6-5	CASRSLPLGRPYF	TGTGCCAGCAGAAGCCTCCCTTTGGGCAGACCGTACTTC
TRBJ2-3	TRBD2	few	TRBV9	CASSGRLAGADTQYF	TGTGCCAGCAGCGGCCGACTAGCGGGGGCAGATACGCAGTATTTT
TRBJ2-6	NA	NA	TRBV6-1	CASSLSSGANVLTF	TGTGCCAGCAGCCTATCCTCTGGGGCCAACGTCCTGACTTTC
TRBJ2-5	NA	NA	TRBV12-5	CASAAGQTKTQYF	TGTGCTAGTGCTGCGGGACAGACAAAGACCCAGTACTTC
TRBJ2-4	TRBD1	NA	TRBV18	CASSADRGDIQYF	TGTGCCAGCTCAGCGGACAGGGGTGACATTCAGTACTTC
TRBJ2-5	TRBD2	NA	TRBV29-1	CSVSPRTRLTQYF	TGCAGCGTATCACCCCGGACTAGACTCACCCAGTACTTC
TRBJ1-2	NA	NA	TRBV11-2	CASGTDSNYGYTF	TGTGCCAGCGGGACTGACAGCAACTATGGCTACACCTTC
TRBJ2-1	NA	NA	TRBV29-1	CSVVLAVSSYNEQFF	TGCAGCGTTGTATTAGCGGTTAGCTCCTACAATGAGCAGTTCTTC
TRBJ1-2	TRBD1	few	TRBV19	CASSRQGPKTF	TGTGCCAGTAGTAGACAGGGACCTAAGACCTTC
TRBJ1-2	NA	NA	TRBV6-5	CASSYAPPGQNYGYTF	TGTGCCAGCAGCTACGCCCCACCGGGACAAAACTATGGCTACACCTTC
TRBJ2-1	TRBD2	once	TRBV6-5	CASSYSGLAGDEQFF	TGTGCCAGCAGTTACTCGGGACTAGCGGGTGATGAGCAGTTCTTC
TRBJ2-3	TRBD2	NA	TRBV28	CASSPPGTSGGRGTDTQYF	TGTGCCAGCAGTCCGCCCGGGACTAGCGGGGGGCGGGGGACAGATACGCAGTATTTT
TRBJ1-2	NA	NA	TRBV6-5	CASSYLGQGTGGYTF	TGTGCCAGCAGTTACCTGGGGCAGGGAACTGGTGGCTACACCTTC
TRBJ1-5	NA	NA	TRBV12-5	CASGLTGRERRGNQPQHF	TGTGCTAGTGGTTTGACCGGGAGGGAACGGCGGGGCAATCAGCCCCAGCATTTT
TRBJ2-3	TRBD1	few	TRBV27	CASSQQGSGYTDTQYF	TGTGCCAGCAGCCAACAGGGGAGCGGATACACAGATACGCAGTATTTT
TRBJ2-7	TRBD2	NA	TRBV6-1	CASSDLHSTSGSYEQYF	TGTGCCAGCAGTGATCTCCATTCGACTAGCGGCTCCTACGAGCAGTACTTC
TRBJ1-2	TRBD1	NA	TRBV5-4	CASTVDRAGGYTF	TGTGCCAGCACCGTGGACAGGGCGGGGGGCTACACCTTC
TRBJ2-7	TRBD1	NA	TRBV19	CASSRTGGYYEQYF	TGTGCCAGTAGTAGGACAGGGGGGTACTACGAGCAGTACTTC